This is a list of T cell receptor beta chains from one sample in a study of memory CD4+ T cells and cytomegalovirus serostatus. TCRdb's copy holds only in-frame clones and misses some; the assay was immunoSEQ multiplex PCR. Of 55,000 to 75,000 clones listed, 82% were seen once; the top ten hold 0.85% to 0.95%. Sequenced input: memory CD4+ T cells from blood. The receptors stem from an adult in good health and CMV-seronegative. The CDR3 runs from the conserved cysteine through the conserved F or W. The order of the fields is clone size, J gene, V gene, D gene, CDR3 length, CDR3 DNA, CDR3 protein. A D gene is named only where the DNA matches it firmly. Part of the rows lack a size; the others show once, few, many or a class for expanded clones.

clone size: .; J gene: TRBJ1-3; V gene: TRBV6-5; D gene: .; CDR3 length: 14; CDR3 DNA: TGTGCCAGCAGTTACGCCCGACCTGGAAACACCATATATTTT; CDR3 protein: CASSYARPGNTIYF
clone size: .; J gene: TRBJ2-7; V gene: TRBV6-1; D gene: .; CDR3 length: 9; CDR3 DNA: TGTGCCAGCAGTTACCGGGTGCACTTC; CDR3 protein: CASSYRVHF
clone size: .; J gene: TRBJ2-5; V gene: TRBV30; D gene: TRBD1; CDR3 length: 15; CDR3 DNA: TGTGCCTGGAGTTGGACAGGGGGTGCCCAAGAGACCCAGTACTTC; CDR3 protein: CAWSWTGGAQETQYF
clone size: .; J gene: TRBJ1-1; V gene: TRBV2; D gene: .; CDR3 length: 14; CDR3 DNA: TGTGCCAGCCGTCAGGGAAGATTGAACACTGAAGCTTTCTTT; CDR3 protein: CASRQGRLNTEAFF
clone size: .; J gene: TRBJ2-5; V gene: TRBV5-1; D gene: TRBD2; CDR3 length: 16; CDR3 DNA: TGCGCCAGCAGCTCGCGGGGTGTAGCGGGGAAAGAGACCCAGTACTTC; CDR3 protein: CASSSRGVAGKETQYF
clone size: .; J gene: TRBJ2-5; V gene: TRBV7-3; D gene: .; CDR3 length: 13; CDR3 DNA: TGTGCCAGCGGTAACGGGAATCAAGAGACCCAGTACTTC; CDR3 protein: CASGNGNQETQYF
clone size: .; J gene: TRBJ2-3; V gene: TRBV2; D gene: TRBD2; CDR3 length: 15; CDR3 DNA: TGTGCCAGCAGAGCTAGCGGGATCAGCACAGATACGCAGTATTTT; CDR3 protein: CASRASGISTDTQYF
clone size: .; J gene: TRBJ2-2; V gene: TRBV11-2; D gene: .; CDR3 length: 14; CDR3 DNA: TGTGCCAGCAGTTCCACTAGAAGCACCGGGGAGCTGTTTTTT; CDR3 protein: CASSSTRSTGELFF
clone size: .; J gene: TRBJ2-7; V gene: TRBV7-9; D gene: .; CDR3 length: 14; CDR3 DNA: TGTGCCAGCAGTTCGCAGGGGAGGACCTACGAGCAGTACTTC; CDR3 protein: CASSSQGRTYEQYF
clone size: .; J gene: TRBJ2-1; V gene: TRBV5-1; D gene: .; CDR3 length: 15; CDR3 DNA: TGCGCCAGCAGCTTGGGGACTCTAGCGAGCGGTGAGCAGTTCTTC; CDR3 protein: CASSLGTLASGEQFF
clone size: .; J gene: TRBJ1-2; V gene: TRBV15; D gene: .; CDR3 length: 13; CDR3 DNA: TGTGCCACCAGCAGGGGCACCCCATATGGCTACACCTTC; CDR3 protein: CATSRGTPYGYTF
clone size: .; J gene: TRBJ2-1; V gene: TRBV9; D gene: .; CDR3 length: 11; CDR3 DNA: TGTGCCAGCAGCCTGGGGGATGAGCAGTTCTTC; CDR3 protein: CASSLGDEQFF
clone size: .; J gene: TRBJ1-4; V gene: TRBV27; D gene: TRBD1; CDR3 length: 14; CDR3 DNA: TGTGCCAGCAGCCCCCGACAGGGTAATGAAAAACTGTTTTTT; CDR3 protein: CASSPRQGNEKLFF
clone size: few; J gene: TRBJ1-2; V gene: TRBV6-5; D gene: .; CDR3 length: 12; CDR3 DNA: TGTGCCAGCGGTACACCCCCCTATGGCTACACCTTC; CDR3 protein: CASGTPPYGYTF
clone size: .; J gene: TRBJ2-7; V gene: TRBV10-1; D gene: .; CDR3 length: 15; CDR3 DNA: TGCGCCAGCAGTGCCCCCGGGACCGGAACGACGGAGCAGTACTTC; CDR3 protein: CASSAPGTGTTEQYF
clone size: .; J gene: TRBJ2-1; V gene: TRBV7-8; D gene: .; CDR3 length: 13; CDR3 DNA: TGTGCCAGCATTCCCAGGGTGGCGGGTGCCCCGTTCTTC; CDR3 protein: CASIPRVAGAPFF
clone size: .; J gene: TRBJ2-3; V gene: TRBV5-1; D gene: .; CDR3 length: 11; CDR3 DNA: TGCGCCAGCAGCTTGGAAGATACGCAGTATTTT; CDR3 protein: CASSLEDTQYF